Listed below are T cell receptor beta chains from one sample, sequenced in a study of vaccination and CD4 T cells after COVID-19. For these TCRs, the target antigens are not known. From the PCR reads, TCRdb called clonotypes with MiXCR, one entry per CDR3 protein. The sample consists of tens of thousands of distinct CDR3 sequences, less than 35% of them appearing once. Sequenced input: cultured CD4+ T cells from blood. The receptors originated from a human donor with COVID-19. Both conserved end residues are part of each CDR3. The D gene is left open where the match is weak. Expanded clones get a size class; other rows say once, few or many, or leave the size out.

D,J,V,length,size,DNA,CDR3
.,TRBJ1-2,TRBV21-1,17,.,TGTGCCAGCAGCACCTCCTCCCAGGGGGCGGTTAACTATGGCTACACCTTC,CASSTSSQGAVNYGYTF
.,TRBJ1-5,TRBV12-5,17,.,TGTGCTAGTGGTTTGGTCCCGGGCCATGGGGGCAATCAGCCCCAGCATTTT,CASGLVPGHGGNQPQHF
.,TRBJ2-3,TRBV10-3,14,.,TGTGCCATCAGTGAGGTCGGGGCCACAGATACGCAGTATTTT,CAISEVGATDTQYF
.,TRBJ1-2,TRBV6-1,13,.,TGTGCCAGCAGGCAAGGACAGAACTATGGCTACACCTTC,CASRQGQNYGYTF
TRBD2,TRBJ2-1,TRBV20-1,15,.,TGCAGTGCTCTTGGACTAGCGGGGGACTACAATGAGCAGTTCTTC,CSALGLAGDYNEQFF
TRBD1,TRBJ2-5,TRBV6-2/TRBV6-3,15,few,TGTGCCAGCAGTTACACCGACAGGGCTCATGAGACCCAGTACTTC,CASSYTDRAHETQYF
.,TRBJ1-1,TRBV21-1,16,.,TGTGCCAGCAGCAAAGCGGTGGGCCAATTGAACACTGAAGCTTTCTTT,CASSKAVGQLNTEAFF
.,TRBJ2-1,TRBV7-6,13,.,TGTGCCAGCAGCTTGAGTGGGGACAATGAGCAGTTCTTC,CASSLSGDNEQFF
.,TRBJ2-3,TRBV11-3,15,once,TGTGCCAGCAGCCCAGGGGGGGGCCCCACAGATACGCAGTATTTT,CASSPGGGPTDTQYF
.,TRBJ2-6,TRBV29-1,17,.,TGCAGCGTCGCACCCTGGGGACCGTCCTCTGGGGCCAACGTCCTGACTTTC,CSVAPWGPSSGANVLTF
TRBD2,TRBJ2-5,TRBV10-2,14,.,TGCGCCAGCAGTGAGGGACTAGCTCGAGAGACCCAGTACTTC,CASSEGLARETQYF
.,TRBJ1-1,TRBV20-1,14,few,TGCAGTGCTAGAGGGGTGGGGGCAGGCACTGAAGCTTTCTTT,CSARGVGAGTEAFF
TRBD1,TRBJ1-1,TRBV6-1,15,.,TGTACCAGCAGTCCCCCGGGACAGGCGTACACTGAAGCTTTCTTT,CTSSPPGQAYTEAFF
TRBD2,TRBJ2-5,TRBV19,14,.,TGTGCCAGTAGTATGCTAGCGGGGCAAGAGACCCAGTACTTC,CASSMLAGQETQYF
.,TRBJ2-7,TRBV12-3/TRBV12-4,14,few,TGTGCCAGCAGTTTAATTGGGGGGCGGTACGAGCAGTACTTC,CASSLIGGRYEQYF
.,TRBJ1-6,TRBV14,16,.,TGTGCCAGCAGCCAAGTATCTGGGCGTGGTAATTCACCCCTCCACTTT,CASSQVSGRGNSPLHF
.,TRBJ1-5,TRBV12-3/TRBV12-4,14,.,TGTGCCAGCAGTTTTTTCCCTAGCAATCAGCCCCAGCATTTT,CASSFFPSNQPQHF
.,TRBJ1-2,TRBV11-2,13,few,TGTGCCAGCAGCCCTGACCTAAACTATGGCTACACCTTC,CASSPDLNYGYTF
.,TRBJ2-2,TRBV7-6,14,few,TGTGCCAGCAGTACCACGTCCGCTGCCGGGGAGCTGTTTTTT,CASSTTSAAGELFF
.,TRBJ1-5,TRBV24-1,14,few,TGTGCCACCAGTGTCAGGACAAGCAATCAGCCCCAGCATTTT,CATSVRTSNQPQHF
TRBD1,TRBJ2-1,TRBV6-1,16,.,TGTGCCAGCAGTATCGAGGGGGCCAACCCCAGGGGTGAGCAGTTCTTC,CASSIEGANPRGEQFF
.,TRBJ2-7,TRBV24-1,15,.,TGTGCCACCAGTGATCCTCGGGAGATACCCTACGAGCAATACTTC,CATSDPREIPYEQYF
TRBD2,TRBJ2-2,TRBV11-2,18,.,TGTGCCAGCAGCTTATGGGCTAGCGGGGGGGCGAACACCGGGGAGCTGTTTTTT,CASSLWASGGANTGELFF
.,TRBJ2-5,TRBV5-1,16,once,TGCGCCAGCAGCTTGGAGGGATATCTCCCCGGGGAGACCCAGTACTTC,CASSLEGYLPGETQYF
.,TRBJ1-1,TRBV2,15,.,TGTGCCAGCAGTGGGAGGGCAGGGGCGGGCACTGAAGCTTTCTTT,CASSGRAGAGTEAFF
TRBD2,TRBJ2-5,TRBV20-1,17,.,TGCAGTGCTAGCCCCCCTGGACTAGCGGGGGGGCTCGGGACCCAGTACTTC,CSASPPGLAGGLGTQYF
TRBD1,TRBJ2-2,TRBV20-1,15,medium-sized,TGCAGTGCTACCCGGGACAGGGCGAACACCGGGGAGCTGTTTTTT,CSATRDRANTGELFF
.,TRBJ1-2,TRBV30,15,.,TGTGCCTGGAGTACAGGGAATGCGGCGTACTATGGCTACACCTTC,CAWSTGNAAYYGYTF
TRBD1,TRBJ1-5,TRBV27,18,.,TGTGCCAGCAGTAGCCAGCCAAGGGACAGGGCGTTCAATCAGCCCCAGCATTTT,CASSSQPRDRAFNQPQHF
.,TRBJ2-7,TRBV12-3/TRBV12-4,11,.,TGTGCCAGCAGTACGTTGGGACATCAAGACTTC,CASSTLGHQDF
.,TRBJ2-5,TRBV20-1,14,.,TGCAGTGCTAGAGCCTGGCAAGGCCAAGAGACCCAGTACTTC,CSARAWQGQETQYF
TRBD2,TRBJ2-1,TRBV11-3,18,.,TGTGCCAGCAGCCTCGGGGTTGGGCGGGGGAGCTCCTACAATGAGCAGTTCTTC,CASSLGVGRGSSYNEQFF
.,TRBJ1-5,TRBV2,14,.,TGTGCCAGCAGCGCAGGGGAGATGTATCAGCCCCAGCATTTT,CASSAGEMYQPQHF
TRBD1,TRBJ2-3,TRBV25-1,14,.,TGTGCCAGCAGTGAGGACAGGCGATACCCTACGCAGTATTTT,CASSEDRRYPTQYF
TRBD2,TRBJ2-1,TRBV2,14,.,TGTGCCAGCAGGAAGAGCGGGGTCTACGATGAGCAGTTCTTC,CASRKSGVYDEQFF
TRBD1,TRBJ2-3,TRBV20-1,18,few,TGCAGTGCTAGCCCCAACCTTTTGGACAGGGGTGCATTGGATACGCAGTATTTT,CSASPNLLDRGALDTQYF
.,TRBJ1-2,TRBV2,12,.,TGTGCCAGCAGTGAAGAAGGGTATGGCTACACCTTC,CASSEEGYGYTF
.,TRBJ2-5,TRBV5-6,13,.,TGTGCCAGCAGCTTCAGGGGTGTGGAGACCCAGTACTTC,CASSFRGVETQYF
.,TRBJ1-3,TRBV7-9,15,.,TGTGCCAGCAGCTTGCGGGGTAGCTCTGGAAACACCATATATTTT,CASSLRGSSGNTIYF
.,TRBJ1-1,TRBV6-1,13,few,TGTGCCAGCAGTCGCCGGGTCGGGACTGAAGCTTTCTTT,CASSRRVGTEAFF
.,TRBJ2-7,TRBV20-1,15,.,TGCAGTGCTATAGCCCGAAACTACCCCACTAGTGAGCAGTACTTC,CSAIARNYPTSEQYF
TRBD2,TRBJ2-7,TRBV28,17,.,TGTGCCAGCAGTTTCCCGGGGCTAGCGGGTCACTCCTACGAGCAGTACTTC,CASSFPGLAGHSYEQYF
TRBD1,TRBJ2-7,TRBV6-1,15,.,TGTGCCAGCACTAGACAGGGGGATCTCGGCTACGAGCAGTACTTC,CASTRQGDLGYEQYF
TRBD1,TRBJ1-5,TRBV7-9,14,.,TGTGCCAGTGATCCGGGACAGGGGAATCAGCCCCAGCATTTT,CASDPGQGNQPQHF
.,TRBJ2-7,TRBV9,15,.,TGTGCCAGCAGCGGCGCCCCCGATGTAACCTACGAGCAGTACTTC,CASSGAPDVTYEQYF
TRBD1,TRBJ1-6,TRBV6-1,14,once,TGTGCCAGCCGTGGACAGGGATTTTCTTCACCCCTCCACTTT,CASRGQGFSSPLHF
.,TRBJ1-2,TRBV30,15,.,TGTGCCTGGAGTGTAGTGGGGGCCCCGAGGAATGGCTACACCTTC,CAWSVVGAPRNGYTF
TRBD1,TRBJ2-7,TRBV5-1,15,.,TGCGCCAGCAGCGCAAGACAGGGGGCGATCTACGAGCAGTACTTC,CASSARQGAIYEQYF
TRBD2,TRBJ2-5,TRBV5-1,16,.,TGCGCCAGCAGCATCGGGACTAGCGGGGGGCAAGAGACCCAGTACTTC,CASSIGTSGGQETQYF
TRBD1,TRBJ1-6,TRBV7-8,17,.,TGTGCCAGCAGCATAAGCCCCAGGGGGACCCATAATTCACCCCTCCACTTT,CASSISPRGTHNSPLHF
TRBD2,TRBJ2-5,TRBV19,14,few,TGTGCCAGTAATTTGCGGGGGAACCAAGAGACCCAGTACTTC,CASNLRGNQETQYF
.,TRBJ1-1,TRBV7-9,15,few,TGTGCCAGCAGCTTAGGCCCCGGGATAAACACTGAAGCTTTCTTT,CASSLGPGINTEAFF
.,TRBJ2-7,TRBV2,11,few,TGTGCCAGCAGTGATGGAGTCGAGCAGTACTTC,CASSDGVEQYF
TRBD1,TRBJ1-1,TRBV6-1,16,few,TGTGCCAGCAGTGGTGGGACAGGGCGTCGAGACACTGAAGCTTTCTTT,CASSGGTGRRDTEAFF
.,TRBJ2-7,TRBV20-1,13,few,TGCAGTGCTAGACCTGGACAGAACGGGGAGCAGTACTTC,CSARPGQNGEQYF